These 5 T cell receptor beta chains came from one sample sequenced in a study of cytomegalovirus exposure and HLA in healthy donors. The study ran its PCR with 60 Vbeta and 13 Jbeta primers. Repertoires were generated with immunoSEQ multiplex PCR, while TCRdb's copy carries only in-frame clones and drops some. With about 84,000 clones in the sample, the ten largest clones hold 0.58%. The sample was PBMCs. The receptors come from a man in his forties or fifties in good health and CMV-seronegative.

The chain has TRBV7-2 and TRBJ2-1, with TRBD2 matching 11 bases. CDR3 length: 16 amino acids. J lost 4 bases, V lost 5 bases, and 7 bases had no gene match. In germline, CDR1 is SGHTA, CDR2 FQGNSA. The CDR3 loop is CASSPVGTSGYNEQFF. Written as DNA, the CDR3 is TGTGCCAGCAGCCCGGTGGGGACTAGCGGTTACAATGAGCAGTTCTTC.

This sequence joins TRBV10-1 and TRBJ1-1; a possible D gene is TRBD1 (5 bases). V gave up 4 bases and J gave up 12 bases, with 18 bases separating them. CDR1 and CDR2 (germline): WNHNN, SYGVQD (reference sequence). This CDR3 is 13 amino acids long. The CDR3 DNA is TGCGCCAGCAGTGTATTCGGGCAGGGTGTGCCTTTCTTT. Encoded protein: CASSVFGQGVPFF.

The chain recombines TRBV5-1 with TRBJ1-5, with 8 bases lining up with TRBD1. The germline V gene has CDR1 SGHRS and CDR2 YFSETQ. Germline trimming cut 0 bases from V and 4 bases from J; bases unmatched to any gene: 3. This CDR3 comprises 15 residues. CDR3 nucleotide sequence: TGCGCCAGCAGCTTGGGGACAGGGTCGAATCAGCCCCAGCATTTT. Translating gives CASSLGTGSNQPQHF.

The V gene is TRBV7-6, the J gene TRBJ1-2; TRBD1 matches 7 bases. The CDR3 sequence is 15 residues long. V lost 5 bases to trimming and J lost 2 bases; unmatched junction nucleotides: 8. Looked up from germline, CDR1 is SGHVS and CDR2 is FNYEAQ. The CDR3 nucleotides read TGTGCCAGCAGCGTCGGGACAGCTGCAAACTATGGCTACACCTTC. Translated, it gives CASSVGTAANYGYTF.

V is TRBV5-1 and J is TRBJ1-1; the D gene is possibly TRBD1 (6 bases). Looked up from germline, CDR1 is SGHRS and CDR2 is YFSETQ. The CDR3 spans 15 residues. Trimming cost V 2 bases and J 4 bases, with 15 bases left between them. The CDR3 reads CASSFLTGSGTEAFF. CDR3 DNA: TGCGCCAGCAGCTTCCTTACAGGGTCAGGCACTGAAGCTTTCTTT.